This TCR beta chain stems from a study of cytomegalovirus exposure and HLA in healthy donors. Study results and limitations: According to the study, some 160 TCR beta chains were cytomegalovirus-associated. CMV serostatus was the sole immune exposure data available.

With respect to this clone: Its matching antigen is unknown.

The V and J ends lost 4 bases and 7 bases respectively, with 14 bases between them. Germline V gene data show CDR1 as LNHDA and CDR2 as SQIVND (reference sequence). The CDR3 has 15 residues. 13 Jbeta primers and 60 Vbeta primers were used for the PCR. Clones were read by immunoSEQ multiplex PCR, and TCRdb kept only the in-frame ones, dropping some. Of 65,000 to 85,000 clones listed, approximately 70% are singletons. Input material: PBMCs. The chain is built from TRBV19 and TRBJ1-6, with a tentative D call TRBD1 (5 bases). This clonotype originated in a male donor in good health and CMV-seropositive. CDR3 residues: CASSRWGLGNSPLHF. CDR3 bases: TGTGCCAGTAGTAGATGGGGCTTAGGCAATTCACCCCTCCACTTT. Complete variable domain (other parts from reference TRBV19 and TRBJ1-6): DGGITQSPKYLFRKEGQNVTLSCEQNLNHDAMYWYRQDPGQGLRLIYYSQIVNDFQKGDIAEGYSVSREKKESFPLTVTSAQKNPTAFYLCASSRWGLGNSPLHFGNGTRLTVT.